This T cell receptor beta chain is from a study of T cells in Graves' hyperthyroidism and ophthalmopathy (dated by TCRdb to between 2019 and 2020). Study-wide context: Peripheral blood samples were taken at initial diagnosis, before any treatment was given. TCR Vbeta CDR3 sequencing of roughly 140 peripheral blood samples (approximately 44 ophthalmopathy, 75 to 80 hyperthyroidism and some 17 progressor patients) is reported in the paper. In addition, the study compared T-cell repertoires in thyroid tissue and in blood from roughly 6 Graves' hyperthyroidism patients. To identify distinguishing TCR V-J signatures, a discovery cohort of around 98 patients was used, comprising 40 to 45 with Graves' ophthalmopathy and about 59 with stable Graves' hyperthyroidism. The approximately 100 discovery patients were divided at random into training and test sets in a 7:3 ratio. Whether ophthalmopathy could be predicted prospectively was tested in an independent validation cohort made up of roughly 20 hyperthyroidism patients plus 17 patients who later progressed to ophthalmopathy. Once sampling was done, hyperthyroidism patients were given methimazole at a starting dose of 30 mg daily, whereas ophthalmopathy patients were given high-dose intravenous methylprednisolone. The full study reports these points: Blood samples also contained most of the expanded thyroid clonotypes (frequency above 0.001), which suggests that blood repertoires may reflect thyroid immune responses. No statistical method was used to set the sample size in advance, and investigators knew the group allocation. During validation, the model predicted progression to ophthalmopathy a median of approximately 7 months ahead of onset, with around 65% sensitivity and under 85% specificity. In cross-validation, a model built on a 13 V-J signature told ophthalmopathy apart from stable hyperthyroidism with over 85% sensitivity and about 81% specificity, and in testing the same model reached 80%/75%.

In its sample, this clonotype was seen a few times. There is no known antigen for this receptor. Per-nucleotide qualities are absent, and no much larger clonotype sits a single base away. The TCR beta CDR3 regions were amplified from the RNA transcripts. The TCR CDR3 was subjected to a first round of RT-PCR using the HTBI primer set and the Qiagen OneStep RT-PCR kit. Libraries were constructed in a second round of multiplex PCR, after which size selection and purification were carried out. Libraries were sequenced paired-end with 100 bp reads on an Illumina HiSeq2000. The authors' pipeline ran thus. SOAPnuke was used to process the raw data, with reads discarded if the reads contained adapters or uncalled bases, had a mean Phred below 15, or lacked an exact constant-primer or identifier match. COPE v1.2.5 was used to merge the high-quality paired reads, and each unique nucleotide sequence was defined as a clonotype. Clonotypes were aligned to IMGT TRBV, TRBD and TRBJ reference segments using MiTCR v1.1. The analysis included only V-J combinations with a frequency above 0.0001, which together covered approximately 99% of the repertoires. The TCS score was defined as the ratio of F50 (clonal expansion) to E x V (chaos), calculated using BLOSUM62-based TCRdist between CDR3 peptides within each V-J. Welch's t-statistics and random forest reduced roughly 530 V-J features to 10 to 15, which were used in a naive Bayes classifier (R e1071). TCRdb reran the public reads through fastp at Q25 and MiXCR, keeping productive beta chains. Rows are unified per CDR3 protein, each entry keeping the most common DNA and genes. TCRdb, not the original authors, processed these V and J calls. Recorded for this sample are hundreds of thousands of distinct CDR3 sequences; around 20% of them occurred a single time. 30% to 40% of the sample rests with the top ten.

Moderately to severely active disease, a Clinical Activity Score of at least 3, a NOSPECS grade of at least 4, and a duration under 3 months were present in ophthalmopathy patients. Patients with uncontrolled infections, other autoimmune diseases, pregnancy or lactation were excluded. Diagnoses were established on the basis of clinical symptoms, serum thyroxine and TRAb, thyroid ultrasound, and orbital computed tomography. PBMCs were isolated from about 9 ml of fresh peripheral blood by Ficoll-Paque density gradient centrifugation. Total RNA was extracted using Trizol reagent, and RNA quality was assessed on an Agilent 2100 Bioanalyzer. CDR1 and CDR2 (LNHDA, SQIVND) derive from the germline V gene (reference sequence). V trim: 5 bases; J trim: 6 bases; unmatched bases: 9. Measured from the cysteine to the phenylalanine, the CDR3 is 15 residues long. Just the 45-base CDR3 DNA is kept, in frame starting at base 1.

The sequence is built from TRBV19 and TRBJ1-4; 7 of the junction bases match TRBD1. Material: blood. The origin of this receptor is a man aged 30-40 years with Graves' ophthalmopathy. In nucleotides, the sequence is TGTGCCAGTAGTTTCCGACAGGGAGTGGATGAAAAACTGTTTTTT. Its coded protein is CASSFRQGVDEKLFF.